A single sample is the source of the 19 T cell receptor beta chains below, sequenced in a study of blood T cell repertoires in COVID-19. Assay: immunoSEQ multiplex PCR; the TCRdb copy retains only in-frame clones and omits some. This table has 200,000 to 250,000 clones, around 81% appearing once. Sequenced sample: peripheral blood. These receptors were taken from a woman aged 55-69 years with acute or convalescent COVID-19.

This clone was detected once. The V and J genes are TRBV28 and TRBJ2-7; 9 bases are a match to TRBD1. The V and J ends lost 7 bases and 4 bases, in that order; junction bases with no gene match: 11. CDR1 is MDHEN and CDR2 is SYDVKM in the germline V gene. The CDR3 has 15 residues. This CDR3 reads CASTYPTGGRYEQYF. The DNA for the CDR3 is TGTGCCAGCACCTACCCGACAGGGGGTCGATACGAGCAGTACTTC.

The rearrangement joins TRBV5-8 to TRBJ1-6, with 9 bases matching TRBD1. The CDR3 has 15 amino acids. Trimming took 6 bases from V and 6 from J; bases not matched to a gene: 7. The germline V gene encodes CDR1 SGHTS and CDR2 YDEGEE. CDR3 sequence (DNA): TGTGCCAGCACCGCGGACAGGGGCGTTAATTCACCCCTCCACTTT. Residues: CASTADRGVNSPLHF.

This chain joins TRBV5-4 and TRBJ2-1, with a tentative D call TRBD2 (6 bases). The germline V and J ends were trimmed by 4 bases and 5 bases, with 22 bases remaining between them. The length of the CDR3 is 17 residues. CDR1 and CDR2 (germline): SGHNT, YYREEE (reference sequence). The CDR3 reads CASSRGTPRDSNNEQFF. CDR3 nucleotide sequence: TGTGCCAGCAGCCGGGGGACCCCCCGGGATTCAAACAATGAGCAGTTCTTC.

The CDR3 region has the DNA TGCGCCAGCAGCTTGGCCCCTAGCGGATACGAGCAGTACTTC. Translated, it gives CASSLAPSGYEQYF. This sequence joins TRBV5-1 and TRBJ2-7; 7 nucleotides align to TRBD2. The CDR3 runs 14 residues. The V segment lost 0 bases and the J segment 4 bases; nucleotides outside the gene matches: 4. Germline CDR1 and CDR2: SGHRS and YFSETQ.

The chain employs TRBV27 and TRBJ1-6; tentative D call: TRBD1 (6 bases). V lost 3 bases and J lost 1, with 13 bases in between. The CDR3 is 17 residues long. Germline V gives CDR1 MNHEY, CDR2 SMNVEV (reference sequence). CDR3 coding DNA: TGTGCCAGCAGTTTCTACAGGGAATTGTCCTATAATTCACCCCTCCACTTT. This codes for CASSFYRELSYNSPLHF.

J is TRBJ1-2 and V is TRBV3-1 (or the pseudogene TRBV3-2); the D is unclear. The CDR3 is made up of 16 amino acids. The germline V and J ends were trimmed by 0 bases and 6 bases, with 17 bases remaining between them. CDR1 is LGHDT and CDR2 is YNNKEL in the germline V gene (reference sequence). The CDR3 DNA is TGTGCCAGCAGCCAAGAGTATAACAGCCTTATCCATGGCTACACCTTC. Translated: CASSQEYNSLIHGYTF.

The genes are TRBV5-1 and TRBJ2-7; perhaps TRBD2 as D (5 bases). Between the trimmed V and J ends, which lost 0 bases and 5 bases, there was a span of 9 bases. The CDR3 loop spans 13 amino acids. In germline, CDR1 is SGHRS, CDR2 YFSETQ. This CDR3 is CASSLAGFNEQYF. In DNA form, the CDR3 reads TGCGCCAGCAGCTTGGCGGGATTCAACGAGCAGTACTTC.

The CDR3 coding sequence is TGTGCCAGCAGTAGGGGGACGCCAGAACACTATGGCTACACCTTC. It specifies CASSRGTPEHYGYTF. This chain connects TRBV28 to TRBJ1-2, with a tentative D call TRBD1 (6 bases). V was clipped by 5 bases and J by 3 bases, with 16 bases between them. The CDR3 is 15 residues long. Germline CDR1 and CDR2: MDHEN and SYDVKM.

The CDR3 reads CASSRQVNTEAFF. The DNA for the CDR3 is TGTGCCAGCAGCCGACAGGTTAACACTGAAGCTTTCTTT. The rearrangement links TRBV2 to TRBJ1-1; a possible D gene is TRBD1 (6 bases). Germline CDR1 reads SNHLY; CDR2 reads FYNNEI. There are 13 residues in the CDR3. The ends were cut back, 6 bases at V and 2 bases at J, with 10 bases in the middle.

The chain employs TRBV13 and TRBJ1-1; weak D call: TRBD1 (5 bases). With 4 bases removed from V and 11 bases from J, the gap between germline ends came to 17 bases. The CDR3 extends over 13 amino acids. Per germline, CDR1 PRHDT and CDR2 FYEKMQ (reference sequence). The CDR3 sequence: CASSYRQRTWAFF. DNA for the CDR3: TGTGCCAGCAGCTACCGACAGAGAACCTGGGCTTTCTTT.

The count of this clone is one. The J gene is TRBJ1-4, the V gene TRBV5-1; D not certain. The CDR3 runs 14 residues. Germline V gene sequence: CDR1 SGHRS, CDR2 YFSETQ. The V and J ends lost 2 bases and 0 bases respectively, with 5 bases between them. The CDR3 DNA follows: TGCGCCAGCAGCTTTGGCTCAACTAATGAAAAACTGTTTTTT. It encodes CASSFGSTNEKLFF.

The chain employs TRBV7-2 and TRBJ2-5; D is ambiguous. The V end was cut by 5 bases, the J end by 3 bases, with 4 bases between. Germline loops: CDR1 SGHTA, CDR2 FQGNSA. CDR3 length: 11 residues. The CDR3 DNA is TGTGCCAGCAGCCAGAAAGAGACCCAGTACTTC. Residues: CASSQKETQYF.

The chain recombines TRBV9 with TRBJ1-3; D perhaps matches TRBD1 (5 bases). This CDR3 region has 13 residues. Trimming shortened V by 0 bases and J by 8 bases, and 9 bases separated the two germline ends. Per the germline V gene, CDR1 is SGDLS and CDR2 is YYNGEE. Here the CDR3 DNA reads TGTGCCAGCAGCGTAGTTGGGGGGGACACCATATATTTT. This translates into CASSVVGGDTIYF. The complete variable domain, with remaining parts taken from reference TRBV9 and TRBJ1-3, reads DSGVTQTPKHLITATGQRVTLRCSPRSGDLSVYWYQQSLDQGLQFLIQYYNGEERAKGNILERFSAQQFPDLHSELNLSSLELGDSALYFCASSVVGGDTIYFGEGSWLTVV.

The rearrangement links TRBV3-1 (or the pseudogene TRBV3-2) to TRBJ2-5, with D maybe TRBD2 (7 bases). CDR3 length: 17 residues. Trimming cost V 0 bases and J 3 bases, with 17 bases left between them. Germline CDR1 reads LGHDT; CDR2 reads YNNKEL (reference sequence). The CDR3 loop is CASSQEGGGSYEETQYF. Here the CDR3 DNA reads TGTGCCAGCAGCCAAGAAGGCGGGGGCTCTTATGAAGAGACCCAGTACTTC.

The chain couples TRBV3-1 (or the pseudogene TRBV3-2) to TRBJ1-1; TRBD1 is a possible D gene (5 bases). V was pared by 3 bases and J by 2 bases, with 7 bases between. This CDR3 region has 13 residues. Germline lookup yields CDR1 LGHDT and CDR2 YNNKEL (reference sequence). The CDR3 DNA follows: TGTGCCAGCAGCCAGACAGCTAACACTGAAGCTTTCTTT. It codes for CASSQTANTEAFF.

This clone has only a few counts. The CDR3 sequence is CAWSVRGGLDTEAFF. CDR3 nucleotide sequence: TGTGCCTGGAGTGTACGGGGGGGGCTCGACACTGAAGCTTTCTTT. The chain employs TRBV30 and TRBJ1-1; weak D call: TRBD1 (6 bases). The CDR3 covers 15 residues. V lost 0 bases, J lost 3 bases, and 14 bases lay in between. Germline CDR1 and CDR2: GTSNPN and SVGIG (reference sequence).

The chain recombines TRBV4-2 with TRBJ2-2, with TRBD2 matching 9 bases. This CDR3 is built from 18 residues. CDR1 and CDR2 from the germline V gene are LGHNA and YNFKEQ. The trim removed 0 bases at V and 2 bases at J, leaving 7 bases unmatched. The CDR3 nucleotides are TGTGCCAGCAGCCAAGATGAGAGCGGGGGGTTCAACACCGGGGAGCTGTTTTTT. Translation: CASSQDESGGFNTGELFF.

This clone turned up a few times. The V call is TRBV7-2, the J call TRBJ1-2; TRBD1 is a possible D gene (6 bases). The germline V gene encodes CDR1 SGHTA and CDR2 FQGNSA. The CDR3 extends over 15 amino acids. Trimming cost V 5 bases and J 3 bases, with 16 bases left between them. The CDR3 protein is CASSKNREGDYGYTF. The CDR3 nucleotides read TGTGCCAGCAGCAAGAACAGGGAGGGAGACTATGGCTACACCTTC.

This clone appeared a single time. This chain connects TRBV12-5 to TRBJ1-2; 7 bases are shared with TRBD1. CDR1 is LGHNT, CDR2 FRNRAP, per germline. J gave up 4 bases and V 6 bases, and 8 bases lay outside the gene matches. The CDR3 runs 14 residues. This CDR3 is CASGPSGQSYGYTF. The CDR3 nucleotides read TGTGCTAGTGGCCCATCGGGACAGAGCTATGGCTACACCTTC.